Listed below are T cell receptor beta chains from one sample, sequenced in a study of long-term antiretroviral therapy in people with HIV. Some clones are missing from TCRdb's copy, which holds only in-frame ones; the method was immunoSEQ multiplex PCR. Of some 30,000 clones in the sample, 95% to 98% were seen once. The specimen comprised unsorted PBMCs, sampled 7.6 years after starting antiretroviral therapy. The receptors stem from a man aged 25 to 45 with HIV. Both conserved end residues are part of each CDR3. A D gene is named only where the DNA matches it firmly. Some rows have no size entry. The others give once, few or many, or a class for an expanded clone.

d_call: TRBD1; v_call: TRBV6-5; clone_size: once; j_call: TRBJ1-1; cdr3_nt: TGTGCCAGCAGGACAGGGGGTGTCACTGAAGCTTTCTTT; cdr3_aa: CASRTGGVTEAFF
d_call: TRBD2; v_call: TRBV5-1; clone_size: NA; j_call: TRBJ2-5; cdr3_nt: TGCGCCAGCAGCTTGCAACCCGGGGAGGGAATTGAGACCCAGTACTTC; cdr3_aa: CASSLQPGEGIETQYF
d_call: TRBD1; v_call: TRBV10-2; clone_size: NA; j_call: TRBJ1-2; cdr3_nt: TGCGCCAGCAAGACAGGGCTGAATGGCTACACCTTC; cdr3_aa: CASKTGLNGYTF
d_call: NA; v_call: TRBV9; clone_size: NA; j_call: TRBJ2-3; cdr3_nt: TGTGCCAGCAGCGTAGTCGTTAGCGGTCTCACAGATACGCAGTATTTT; cdr3_aa: CASSVVVSGLTDTQYF
d_call: NA; v_call: TRBV6-5; clone_size: NA; j_call: TRBJ2-5; cdr3_nt: TGTGCCAGCAGCCCCCCAGCCCAAGAGACCCAGTACTTC; cdr3_aa: CASSPPAQETQYF
d_call: TRBD1; v_call: TRBV10-3; clone_size: NA; j_call: TRBJ2-6; cdr3_nt: TGTGCCATCAGTGAATTTGTTGGGACAGGGGATGATGGGGCCAACGTCCTGACTTTC; cdr3_aa: CAISEFVGTGDDGANVLTF
d_call: NA; v_call: TRBV11-2; clone_size: NA; j_call: TRBJ2-7; cdr3_nt: TGTGCCAGCAGCTTACGAACCAGGGAGATGGGCGAGCAGTACTTC; cdr3_aa: CASSLRTREMGEQYF
d_call: NA; v_call: TRBV28; clone_size: NA; j_call: TRBJ2-7; cdr3_nt: TGTGCCAGCAGTTTCCTACTCCCCTACGAGCAGTACTTC; cdr3_aa: CASSFLLPYEQYF
d_call: TRBD2; v_call: TRBV7-3; clone_size: NA; j_call: TRBJ2-3; cdr3_nt: TGTGCCAGCAGCCGGGGGACTAGCGGGAGATTATCGGATACGCAGTATTTT; cdr3_aa: CASSRGTSGRLSDTQYF
d_call: NA; v_call: TRBV15; clone_size: NA; j_call: TRBJ1-5; cdr3_nt: TGTGCCACCAGCAGCCGTACGCATCAGCCCCAGCATTTT; cdr3_aa: CATSSRTHQPQHF
d_call: TRBD1; v_call: TRBV2; clone_size: NA; j_call: TRBJ2-2; cdr3_nt: TGTGCCAGCAGGGAGGACAGGGGGAACACCGGGGAGCTGTTTTTT; cdr3_aa: CASREDRGNTGELFF
d_call: NA; v_call: TRBV7-6; clone_size: NA; j_call: TRBJ1-1; cdr3_nt: TGTGCCAGCAGCGCCTCCGGGAAGAACACTGAAGCTTTCTTT; cdr3_aa: CASSASGKNTEAFF
d_call: TRBD1; v_call: TRBV6-4; clone_size: NA; j_call: TRBJ2-5; cdr3_nt: TGTGCCAGCAGTGACGACCGCCGGGACAGGATACAAGAGACCCAGTACTTC; cdr3_aa: CASSDDRRDRIQETQYF
d_call: NA; v_call: TRBV4-3; clone_size: NA; j_call: TRBJ1-1; cdr3_nt: TGCGCCAGCAGCCAAGAGGGCAACCCGAACACTGAAGCTTTCTTT; cdr3_aa: CASSQEGNPNTEAFF
d_call: NA; v_call: TRBV9; clone_size: NA; j_call: TRBJ1-1; cdr3_nt: TGTGCCAGCAGCAAGGTGGATAATGAAGCTTTCTTT; cdr3_aa: CASSKVDNEAFF
d_call: NA; v_call: TRBV10-2; clone_size: NA; j_call: TRBJ1-5; cdr3_nt: TGCGCCAGCAGGGTCAGCCGCAATCAGCCCCAGCATTTT; cdr3_aa: CASRVSRNQPQHF
d_call: NA; v_call: TRBV9; clone_size: once; j_call: TRBJ2-5; cdr3_nt: TGTGCCAGCAGCGTAGGAGGGAAAGAGACCCAGTACTTC; cdr3_aa: CASSVGGKETQYF
d_call: NA; v_call: TRBV5-4; clone_size: NA; j_call: TRBJ2-7; cdr3_nt: TGTGCCAGCAGCTTGGAGAACAGGGTCGAGCAGTACTTC; cdr3_aa: CASSLENRVEQYF
d_call: NA; v_call: TRBV29-1; clone_size: NA; j_call: TRBJ2-7; cdr3_nt: TGCAGCGTTGAAGGGGTCTCCTACGAGCAGTACTTC; cdr3_aa: CSVEGVSYEQYF
d_call: NA; v_call: TRBV19; clone_size: NA; j_call: TRBJ1-5; cdr3_nt: TGTGCCAGTACTCCCGAAGGCCTGCAGCCCCAGCATTTT; cdr3_aa: CASTPEGLQPQHF
d_call: TRBD2; v_call: TRBV7-7; clone_size: NA; j_call: TRBJ2-5; cdr3_nt: TGTGCTAGCAGCTTCGGACTAGCGGACGAGACCCAGTACTTC; cdr3_aa: CASSFGLADETQYF
d_call: NA; v_call: TRBV4-1; clone_size: NA; j_call: TRBJ2-5; cdr3_nt: TGCGCCAGCAGCAATCCGGGACGGACACAACAACGGACCCAGTACTTC; cdr3_aa: CASSNPGRTQQRTQYF
d_call: NA; v_call: TRBV7-9; clone_size: NA; j_call: TRBJ2-6; cdr3_nt: TGTGCCAGCAGCCGGGATCACTCTGGGGCCAACGTCCTGACTTTC; cdr3_aa: CASSRDHSGANVLTF
d_call: NA; v_call: TRBV29-1; clone_size: once; j_call: TRBJ2-5; cdr3_nt: TGCAGCGGAAAGAGAGGTGGAGAGACCCAGTACTTC; cdr3_aa: CSGKRGGETQYF
d_call: NA; v_call: TRBV29-1; clone_size: NA; j_call: TRBJ2-3; cdr3_nt: TGCAGCGTTGTGGGGGCAGGAGATACGCAGTATTTT; cdr3_aa: CSVVGAGDTQYF
d_call: NA; v_call: TRBV6-1; clone_size: NA; j_call: TRBJ2-2; cdr3_nt: TGTGCCAGCAGTGGATGGACAAACACCGGGGAGCTGTTTTTT; cdr3_aa: CASSGWTNTGELFF
d_call: NA; v_call: TRBV7-6; clone_size: NA; j_call: TRBJ1-1; cdr3_nt: TGTGCCAGCAGACGGGAGTCGGCACAGAACACTGAAGCTTTCTTT; cdr3_aa: CASRRESAQNTEAFF
d_call: TRBD1; v_call: TRBV6-1; clone_size: NA; j_call: TRBJ2-7; cdr3_nt: TGTGCCAGCAGTGTGGGACAGCGGTTCGAGCAGTACTTC; cdr3_aa: CASSVGQRFEQYF
d_call: NA; v_call: TRBV19; clone_size: NA; j_call: TRBJ1-5; cdr3_nt: TGTGCCAGTAGTATGGGCCCCCCGAGGGCGACGCCCCAGCATTTT; cdr3_aa: CASSMGPPRATPQHF